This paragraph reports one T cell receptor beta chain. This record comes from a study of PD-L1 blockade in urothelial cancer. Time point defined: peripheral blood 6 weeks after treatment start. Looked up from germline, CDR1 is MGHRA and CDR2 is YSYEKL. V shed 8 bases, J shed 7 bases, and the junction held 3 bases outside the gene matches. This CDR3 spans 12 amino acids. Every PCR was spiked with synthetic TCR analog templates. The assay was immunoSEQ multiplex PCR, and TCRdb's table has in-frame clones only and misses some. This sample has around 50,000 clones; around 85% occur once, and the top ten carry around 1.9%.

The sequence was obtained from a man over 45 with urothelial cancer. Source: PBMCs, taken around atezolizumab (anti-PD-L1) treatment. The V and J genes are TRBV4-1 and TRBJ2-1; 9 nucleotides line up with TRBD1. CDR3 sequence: CASGTGLNEQFF. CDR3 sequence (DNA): TGCGCCAGCGGGACAGGGTTGAATGAGCAGTTCTTC.